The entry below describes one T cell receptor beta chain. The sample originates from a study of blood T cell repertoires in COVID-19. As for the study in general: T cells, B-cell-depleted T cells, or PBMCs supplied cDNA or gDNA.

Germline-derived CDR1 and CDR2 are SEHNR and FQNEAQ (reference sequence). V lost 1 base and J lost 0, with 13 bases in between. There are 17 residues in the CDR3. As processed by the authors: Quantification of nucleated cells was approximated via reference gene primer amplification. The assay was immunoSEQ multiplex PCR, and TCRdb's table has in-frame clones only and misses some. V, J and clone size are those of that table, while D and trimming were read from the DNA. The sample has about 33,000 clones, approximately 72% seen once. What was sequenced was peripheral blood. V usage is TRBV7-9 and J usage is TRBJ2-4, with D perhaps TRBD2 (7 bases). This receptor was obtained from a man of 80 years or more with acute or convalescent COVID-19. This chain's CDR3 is CASSLEGGKRAKNIQYF. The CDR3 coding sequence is TGTGCCAGCAGCTTAGAGGGGGGGAAAAGAGCCAAAAACATTCAGTACTTC.